There are a few counts of the clone carrying this TCR beta chain. As yet, its antigen is unknown. This entry belongs to a study of regulatory T cells in long-lasting Graves disease. Regarding the study as a whole: Lower TCR diversity characterized persistent Graves' patients relative to newly diagnosed patients.

Sample time point: newly diagnosed GD, antithyroid drugs for less than 3 months. PBMC RNA served as the TCR library source. Combining iRepertoire HTBI primers with Arm-PCR of CDR3 regions, the authors built TCR beta libraries. Each CDR3 protein is one row after TCRdb ran MiXCR on the multiplex PCR reads. Of 350,000 to 500,000 distinct CDR3 sequences listed, 12% to 15% were seen once; the top ten hold about 15%. The data were also submitted as part of a second study, on T cells in Graves' hyperthyroidism and ophthalmopathy. That source notes: Patients aged 18 to 65 had newly diagnosed hyperthyroidism lasting under 2 months. Before onset, ophthalmopathy was predicted by the model a median roughly 6.8 months earlier.

The material sequenced was peripheral blood mononuclear cells (PBMCs), taken at new diagnosis, from a patient treated with antithyroid drugs. The source of this sequence is a woman between 50 and 59 years old with Graves disease.

CDR3 amino acids: CAISSVRDLSSGNTIYF. DNA for the CDR3: TGTGCCATCTCCTCGGTTAGGGACTTAAGCTCTGGAAACACCATATATTTT. This chain connects TRBV10-3 to TRBJ1-3, with D perhaps TRBD1 (5 bases). CDR3 length: 17 amino acids. CDR1 and CDR2 (germline): ENHRY, SYGVKD. Trimming pared 8 bases from V and 0 bases from J, leaving 20 bases between.